One sample yielded the 19 T cell receptor beta chains listed below, sequenced in a study of cytomegalovirus exposure and HLA in healthy donors. PCR involved 60 Vbeta and 13 Jbeta primers. Produced via immunoSEQ multiplex PCR; TCRdb's table is partial and in-frame only. Of about 100,000 clones listed, approximately 80% are singletons. Sequencing was done on a sample of PBMCs. These receptor sequences come from a woman aged 18-30 years in good health and CMV-seronegative.

The V gene is TRBV28, the J gene TRBJ2-7; TRBD1 matches at 7 bases. The CDR3 is made up of 15 amino acids. In germline, CDR1 is MDHEN, CDR2 SYDVKM. Trimming at V came to 5 bases and at J to 4 bases, leaving 11 bases not matched to a gene. For the CDR3, the DNA is TGTGCCAGCAGTCTACCGGGACAGTTATCGTACGAGCAGTACTTC. It encodes CASSLPGQLSYEQYF.

CDR3 sequence reads: CASRLQGNQPQHF. The CDR3 DNA is TGCGCCAGCCGATTACAGGGGAATCAGCCCCAGCATTTT. The rearrangement uses TRBV23-1 and TRBJ1-5, with 7 bases aligning to TRBD1. TRBV23-1 is flagged as an ORF with uncertain function. The V gene end was trimmed by 8 bases and the J gene end by 4 bases; junction bases not matched to a gene: 5. The CDR3 has 13 amino acids.

The V and J genes are TRBV9 and TRBJ2-5; TRBD2 matches at 8 bases. CDR1 is SGDLS, CDR2 YYNGEE, per germline. V lost 4 bases and J lost 5; bases outside the gene matches: 10. The CDR3 has 15 amino acids. CDR3 residues: CASSTPRGGGETQYF. In DNA form, the CDR3 reads TGTGCCAGCAGCACCCCTCGGGGGGGCGGTGAGACCCAGTACTTC.

The genes are TRBV5-1 and TRBJ1-1, with 7 bases matching TRBD1. V dropped 4 bases and J dropped 0; count of bases not matched to a gene: 6. The CDR3 is made up of 15 amino acids. Germline assignment: CDR1 SGHRS and CDR2 YFSETQ. This CDR3 is CASSREQGLNTEAFF. Here the CDR3 DNA reads TGCGCCAGCAGCCGCGAACAGGGGCTGAACACTGAAGCTTTCTTT. Supplemented by reference TRBV5-1 and TRBJ1-1, the full variable domain reads KAGVTQTPRYLIKTRGQQVTLSCSPISGHRSVSWYQQTPGQGLQFLFEYFSETQRNKGNFPGRFSGRQFSNSRSEMNVSTLELGDSALYLCASSREQGLNTEAFFGQGTRLTVV.

The chain uses TRBV6-4 and TRBJ2-7, with 7 bases aligning to TRBD2. Trimming at V came to 6 bases and at J to 4 bases, leaving 21 bases not matched to a gene. CDR3 length: 18 amino acids. The germline V gene encodes CDR1 MRHNA and CDR2 SNTAGT. CDR3 sequence reads: CASSGAGLVTPGSYEQYF. CDR3 coding DNA: TGTGCCAGCAGCGGGGCAGGACTAGTCACTCCAGGGTCGTACGAGCAGTACTTC.

The rearrangement joins TRBV7-9 to TRBJ2-1; TRBD1 matches at 9 bases. V gave up 3 bases and J gave up 8 bases; unmatched junction bases: 5. The CDR3 has 14 amino acids. CDR1 SEHNR and CDR2 FQNEAQ come from the germline V gene (reference sequence). The CDR3 is CASSFRTGEDEQFF. The DNA for the CDR3 is TGTGCCAGCAGCTTTAGGACAGGGGAGGATGAGCAGTTCTTC.

This chain uses TRBV7-9 with TRBJ2-7; 7 positions match TRBD1. CDR1 and CDR2 (germline): SEHNR, FQNEAQ (reference sequence). Unmatched junction bases numbered 1, after V lost 3 bases and J lost 5 bases. There are 12 residues in the CDR3. Written as DNA, the CDR3 is TGTGCCAGCAGCTTTACAGGGGACGAGCAGTACTTC. Protein sequence: CASSFTGDEQYF.

The rearrangement uses TRBV7-2 and TRBJ2-1; 13 bases are shared with TRBD2. CDR3 length: 17 residues. V shed 0 bases and J 8 bases; nucleotides not matched to a gene: 7. Germline assignment: CDR1 SGHTA and CDR2 FQGNSA. CDR3 region: CASSLARLAGGKDEQFF. CDR3 nucleotide sequence: TGTGCCAGCAGCTTAGCCAGACTAGCGGGGGGCAAGGATGAGCAGTTCTTC.

The chain joins TRBV27 to TRBJ2-1; 10 bases align to TRBD2. The CDR3 has 17 residues. Germline V gene data show CDR1 as MNHEY and CDR2 as SMNVEV (reference sequence). The trim removed 2 bases at V and 6 bases at J, leaving 10 bases unmatched. DNA of the CDR3: TGTGCCAGCAGTTTAAGGCTAGCGGGGGCGGACCTCAATGAGCAGTTCTTC. It translates to CASSLRLAGADLNEQFF.

The genes are TRBV7-9 and TRBJ2-3, with 8 positions matching TRBD1. Germline CDR1 and CDR2: SEHNR and FQNEAQ (reference sequence). CDR3 length equals 15 residues. The J segment lost 3 bases and the V segment lost 3 bases, leaving 5 bases of the junction unmatched. The CDR3 protein is CASSFTGQVTDTQYF. The CDR3 bases are TGTGCCAGCAGCTTTACGGGACAGGTAACAGATACGCAGTATTTT.

This clone has a handful of counts. The chain combines TRBV14 with TRBJ2-3, with 8 bases fitting TRBD2. CDR3 length equals 16 residues. V lost 2 bases to trimming and J lost 4 bases; unmatched junction nucleotides: 8. Germline CDR1 is SGHDN and CDR2 is FVKESK. The CDR3 sequence: CASSQKAGGGPDTQYF. The CDR3 bases are TGTGCCAGCAGCCAAAAGGCGGGGGGAGGTCCAGATACGCAGTATTTT.

The chain couples TRBV6-5 to TRBJ2-7, with 7 bases matching TRBD1. Germline V gene lookup returns CDR1 MNHEY and CDR2 SVGAGI. Unmatched junction bases numbered 1, after V lost 2 bases and J lost 3 bases. The CDR3 is 13 amino acids. This chain's CDR3 is CASSYRGLYEQYF. The DNA of the CDR3 is TGTGCCAGCAGTTACAGGGGGCTCTACGAGCAGTACTTC.

The chain links TRBV28 to TRBJ2-5; D call uncertain. The germline V gene encodes CDR1 MDHEN and CDR2 SYDVKM. V was trimmed by 6 bases and J by 0 bases, leaving 5 bases between them. This CDR3 is 12 amino acids long. The CDR3 DNA reads as TGTGCCAGCAGCCCGTACCAAGAGACCCAGTACTTC. Residues: CASSPYQETQYF.

The chain has TRBV5-6 and TRBJ1-1; the D gene is possibly TRBD1 (5 bases). V shed 0 bases and J shed 1 base, with 13 bases lying between them. Germline loops: CDR1 SGHDT, CDR2 YYEEEE. The CDR3 is 16 amino acids. As DNA, the CDR3 is TGTGCCAGCAGCTTGGAGAGTAAGGGGAAGAACACTGAAGCTTTCTTT. This translates into CASSLESKGKNTEAFF.

The rearrangement joins TRBV4-3 to TRBJ1-5, with D perhaps matching TRBD1 (5 bases). The CDR3 totals 18 residues. The germline gives CDR1 LGHNA, CDR2 YSLEER. The V and J ends lost 0 bases and 1 base respectively, with 16 bases between them. CDR3 region: CASSQDTTPGGSNQPQHF. The CDR3, as DNA: TGCGCCAGCAGCCAAGATACGACACCCGGGGGGAGCAATCAGCCCCAGCATTTT.

V gene TRBV7-9 combines with J gene TRBJ2-2; 10 bases line up with TRBD2. V shed 1 base and J 7 bases; nucleotides not matched to a gene: 6. Per germline, CDR1 SEHNR and CDR2 FQNEAQ (reference sequence). This CDR3 comprises 16 residues. The CDR3 protein is CASSLGSGRAVGELFF. Here the CDR3 DNA reads TGTGCCAGCAGCTTAGGAAGCGGGAGGGCCGTCGGGGAGCTGTTTTTT.

V is TRBV28 and J is TRBJ2-3, with TRBD2 identical over 11 bases. The CDR3 sequence is 14 residues long. CDR1 MDHEN and CDR2 SYDVKM come from the germline V gene. V dropped 7 bases and J dropped 5; count of bases not matched to a gene: 5. The CDR3 protein is CASTSGGTGDTQYF. Here the CDR3 DNA reads TGTGCCAGCACTAGCGGGGGGACCGGAGATACGCAGTATTTT.

This clone was recorded once. This chain joins TRBV7-2 and TRBJ2-3, with TRBD2 matching over 7 bases. This CDR3 has 17 residues. Germline V lookup: CDR1 SGHTA, CDR2 FQGNSA. Losses at the gene ends were 2 bases for V and 2 bases for J; bases not matched to a gene: 10. CDR3 coding DNA: TGTGCCAGCAGCTTAAGATTGACTAGCCAAGACACAGATACGCAGTATTTT. This codes for CASSLRLTSQDTDTQYF.

The chain carries TRBV7-8 and TRBJ2-1, with 13 bases that match TRBD2. Germline-derived CDR1 and CDR2 are SGHVS and FQNEAQ. Trimming took 2 bases from V and 7 from J; bases not matched to a gene: 5. The CDR3 loop spans 16 amino acids. The DNA for the CDR3 is TGTGCCAGCAGCTTAATTCGACTAGCGGGGGGTAATGAGCAGTTCTTC. Protein product: CASSLIRLAGGNEQFF.